This T cell receptor (beta chain) derives from a study of blood T cell repertoires in COVID-19. Study information: Samples representing acute and convalescent COVID-19 were sourced from the United States, Italy and Spain. T cells, B-cell-depleted T cells, or PBMCs supplied cDNA or gDNA.

This CDR3 comprises 17 residues. The germline gives CDR1 KGHSH, CDR2 LQKENI. Trimming at V came to 1 base and at J to 5 bases, leaving 9 bases not matched to a gene. In the original analysis: Amplified reference gene primers provided the basis for estimating nucleated cell counts. TCRdb's copy holds only in-frame clones and misses some; the assay was immunoSEQ multiplex PCR. That table gives V, J and clone size, and the DNA gave D and trimming. Of about 180,000 clones listed, about 86% are singletons. Patients at the Seattle site were enrolled during active infection and followed longitudinally. Sequenced material: peripheral blood. The chain links TRBV18 to TRBJ2-1; 9 nucleotides align to TRBD2. This receptor was obtained from a woman aged 70-85 years with COVID-19, enrolled during active disease. CDR3 nucleotide sequence: TGTGCCAGCTCACCACTGAGTAGCGCGGGAGGGCACAATGAGCAGTTCTTC. It yields the protein CASSPLSSAGGHNEQFF.